The 30 T cell receptor beta chains presented below share a single source sample, sequenced in a study of PD-L1 blockade in urothelial cancer. Assay used: immunoSEQ multiplex PCR; TCRdb lists only in-frame clones, some missing. The repertoire holds roughly 100,000 clones, with roughly 80% as singletons. Sample time point: peripheral blood 6 weeks after treatment start. This specimen was PBMCs, taken around atezolizumab (anti-PD-L1) treatment. The receptors originated from a man aged 65 to 79 with urothelial cancer.

This clone was seen only a few times. CDR3 coding DNA: TGTGCCAGCAGTGATAGCGGGGGCACAGATACGCAGTATTTT. It encodes CASSDSGGTDTQYF. The J gene is TRBJ2-3, the V gene TRBV2; 8 nucleotides agree with TRBD2. CDR3 length: 14 amino acids. Per the germline V gene, CDR1 is SNHLY and CDR2 is FYNNEI. The junction had 0 bases not matched to a gene; V was cut back by 3 bases and J by 1 base.

A single count supports this clone. This chain connects TRBV10-3 to TRBJ1-1; D not certain. Germline CDR1 is ENHRY and CDR2 is SYGVKD. The CDR3 runs to 12 residues. Trimming cost V 10 bases and J 5 bases, with 14 bases left between them. Written as DNA, the CDR3 is TGTGCCACCTCGCCAAGGAGAACTGAAGCTTTCTTT. Translating it yields CATSPRRTEAFF.

The genes are TRBV10-2 and TRBJ2-5; 7 bases are shared with TRBD2. Losses at the gene ends were 11 bases for V and 2 bases for J; bases not matched to a gene: 8. Germline-derived CDR1 and CDR2 are WSHSY and SAAADI. The CDR3 length is 13 residues. The CDR3 loop reads CAGSASGQETQYF. The CDR3 DNA sequence: TGCGCCGGGAGTGCTAGCGGACAAGAGACCCAGTACTTC.

The chain joins TRBV16 to TRBJ2-7; 9 bases line up with TRBD1. Per germline, CDR1 KGHSY and CDR2 FQNENV. This CDR3 region has 14 residues. J lost 2 bases, V lost 4 bases, and 3 bases had no gene match. CDR3 nucleotides: TGTGCCAGCAGCCGTCGACAGGGGGCCTACGAGCAGTACTTC. Translating gives CASSRRQGAYEQYF. Drawing the rest from reference TRBV16 and TRBJ2-7, the complete variable domain is GEEVAQTPKHLVRGEGQKAKLYCAPIKGHSYVFWYQQVLKNEFKFLISFQNENVFDETGMPKERFSAKCLPNSPCSLEIQATKLEDSAVYFCASSRRQGAYEQYFGPGTRLTVT.

J is TRBJ2-7 and V is TRBV6-1; TRBD1 matches 7 bases. Germline assignment: CDR1 MNHNS and CDR2 SASEGT. With 7 bases clipped from V and 5 bases from J, the junction kept 8 bases outside the gene matches. The CDR3 consists of 13 residues. This chain's CDR3 is CASIWTGANEQYF. The DNA of the CDR3 is TGTGCCAGCATTTGGACAGGCGCAAACGAGCAGTACTTC.

The gene calls are TRBV5-4 and TRBJ2-7, with D possibly TRBD2 on 6 matching bases. The CDR3 has 14 amino acids. The germline CDR1 and CDR2 sequences are SGHNT and YYREEE (reference sequence). V lost 4 bases to trimming and J lost 6 bases, with 17 bases between them. The CDR3, as DNA: TGTGCCAGCAGCCAGCGGGCCAGGGAGTCCGAGCAGTACTTC. Encoded protein: CASSQRARESEQYF. The full variable domain, rest sourced from reference TRBV5-4 and TRBJ2-7, is ETGVTQSPTHLIKTRGQQVTLRCSSQSGHNTVSWYQQALGQGPQFIFQYYREEENGRGNFPPRFSGLQFPNYSSELNVNALELDDSALYLCASSQRARESEQYFGPGTRLTVT.

The V gene is TRBV4-1, the J gene TRBJ2-5; possibly TRBD2 for D (5 bases). Trimming pared 0 bases from V and 4 bases from J, leaving 12 bases between. Germline V gene sequence: CDR1 MGHRA, CDR2 YSYEKL. The CDR3 is 15 residues long. Here the CDR3 reads CASSQDRSEGETQYF. The CDR3, as DNA: TGCGCCAGCAGCCAAGATCGTTCAGAGGGAGAGACCCAGTACTTC.

This clone was found a few times. The chain is built from TRBV18 and TRBJ2-7, with 13 bases fitting TRBD2. Germline CDR1 is KGHSH and CDR2 is LQKENI. With V trimmed by 3 bases and J by 1 base, 3 bases remained unmatched. CDR3 length equals 16 residues. CDR3: CASSPGTSGESYEQYF. In DNA, the CDR3 is TGTGCCAGCTCACCGGGGACTAGCGGGGAGTCCTACGAGCAGTACTTC.

The chain uses TRBV10-3 and TRBJ2-1; 8 bases map to TRBD2. Germline trimming cut 5 bases from V and 6 bases from J; bases unmatched to any gene: 6. Per the germline V gene, CDR1 is ENHRY and CDR2 is SYGVKD. The CDR3 runs to 14 residues. The CDR3: CAISLERESNEQFF. CDR3 in DNA: TGTGCCATCAGTCTAGAGCGGGAGTCCAATGAGCAGTTCTTC.

CDR3 region: CASSQDATGGGNTIYF. DNA for the CDR3: TGCGCCAGCAGCCAAGACGCCACAGGGGGCGGAAACACCATATATTTT. The rearrangement links TRBV4-3 to TRBJ1-3; 9 bases align to TRBD1. J lost 4 bases, V lost 0 bases, and 4 bases had no gene match. This CDR3 is 16 amino acids long. Germline CDR1 is LGHNA and CDR2 is YSLEER.

Only a few counts were recorded for this clone. This chain connects TRBV5-1 to TRBJ2-2; D remains ambiguous. Trimming stripped 0 bases from V and 8 bases from J, with 17 bases between. Per the germline V gene, CDR1 is SGHRS and CDR2 is YFSETQ. The CDR3 runs to 16 residues. DNA of the CDR3: TGCGCCAGCAGCTTGGTAGCACCCCCATCAACAGGGGAGCTGTTTTTT. This codes for CASSLVAPPSTGELFF.

The chain has TRBV6-1 and TRBJ2-3; 8 bases are a match to TRBD1. Germline CDR1 and CDR2: MNHNS and SASEGT. The V and J ends lost 6 bases and 6 bases, in that order; junction bases with no gene match: 5. This CDR3 has 13 residues. CDR3 protein: CASRDRGEDTQYF. The CDR3 DNA is TGTGCCAGCAGAGACAGGGGAGAGGATACGCAGTATTTT.

The chain has TRBV11-2 and TRBJ2-2, with 11 bases fitting TRBD2. This CDR3 spans 16 amino acids. V lost 5 bases, J lost 2 bases, and 4 bases stayed unmatched. Germline values: CDR1 SGHAT, CDR2 FQNNGV. This chain's CDR3 is CASSMGLAENTGELFF. The CDR3 coding sequence is TGTGCCAGCAGCATGGGACTAGCGGAAAACACCGGGGAGCTGTTTTTT.

J is TRBJ2-1 and V is TRBV4-2; 9 bases align to TRBD2. V was clipped by 0 bases and J by 6 bases; unmatched bases: 6. In germline, CDR1 is LGHNA, CDR2 YNFKEQ. The CDR3 is 16 residues long. The CDR3 region is CASSQDGGSGGNEQFF. The CDR3 nucleotides are TGTGCCAGCAGCCAAGATGGGGGTAGCGGGGGCAATGAGCAGTTCTTC.

J is TRBJ2-3 and V is TRBV7-3, with D tentatively TRBD2 (6 bases). Germline assignment: CDR1 SGHTA and CDR2 FQGTGA. This CDR3 has 16 residues. Deletions cut 3 bases from V and 1 base from J, with 14 bases between. This CDR3 is CASSFSGGAGTDTQYF. For the CDR3, the DNA is TGTGCCAGCAGCTTTTCCGGCGGGGCCGGCACAGATACGCAGTATTTT. Full variable domain (outside the CDR3, taken from reference TRBV7-3 and TRBJ2-3): GAGVSQTPSNKVTEKGKYVELRCDPISGHTALYWYRQSLGQGPEFLIYFQGTGAADDSGLPNDRFFAVRPEGSVSTLKIQRTERGDSAVYLCASSFSGGAGTDTQYFGPGTRLTVL.

This clone was counted once. The rearrangement links TRBV11-3 to TRBJ2-7; a possible D gene is TRBD2 (5 bases). The CDR3 totals 15 residues. Germline CDR1 and CDR2: SGHNT and YENEEA. Trimming left V 3 bases short and J 0 bases short, with 12 bases between. CDR3 bases: TGTGCCAGCAGCTTGTCTAGCAAGATCTCCTACGAGCAGTACTTC. Translating it yields CASSLSSKISYEQYF.

The chain uses TRBV10-3 and TRBJ2-2; 9 bases match TRBD1. This CDR3 has 14 residues. CDR1 is ENHRY and CDR2 is SYGVKD in the germline V gene. J was trimmed by 4 bases and V by 3 bases; bases with no gene match: 0. The CDR3: CAISEQGATGELFF. The CDR3 nucleotides read TGTGCCATCAGTGAACAGGGGGCCACCGGGGAGCTGTTTTTT.

This clone appeared a single time. The chain combines TRBV2 with TRBJ2-3; 10 positions agree with TRBD2. Germline lookup yields CDR1 SNHLY and CDR2 FYNNEI. V was clipped by 6 bases and J by 2 bases; unmatched bases: 11. The CDR3 length is 17 residues. For the CDR3, the DNA is TGTGCCAGCAGGGAACAACGACTAGCGGGTCTCACAGATACGCAGTATTTT. Protein sequence: CASREQRLAGLTDTQYF.

The V and J genes are TRBV4-1 and TRBJ1-1, with a tentative D call TRBD1 (6 bases). The CDR3 sequence is 14 residues long. V was clipped by 0 bases and J by 7 bases, with 12 bases between them. Germline V CDR1 and CDR2: MGHRA, YSYEKL. The CDR3 loop is CASSQDLGQIEAFF. The CDR3 coding sequence is TGCGCCAGCAGCCAAGATCTAGGACAGATTGAAGCTTTCTTT.

This clone was recorded once. The V gene is TRBV21-1, the J gene TRBJ1-5; the table calls TRBD1, which could not be checked here. TRBV21-1 is assigned pseudogene status. The CDR3 has 13 residues. The chain's CDR3 is CATSLDTRWPQHF. The CDR3 coding sequence is TGTGCCACTTCCCTGGACACCCGATGGCCCCAGCATTTT.

This chain connects TRBV4-1 to TRBJ2-1; 12 bases agree with TRBD2. The CDR3 covers 16 residues. Trimming removed 1 base from V and 7 bases from J; junction bases left unmatched: 5. Germline values: CDR1 MGHRA, CDR2 YSYEKL. The CDR3 nucleotides are TGCGCCAGCAGCCAAGGGTTACTAGCGGGGGGAAATGAGCAGTTCTTC. Translating it yields CASSQGLLAGGNEQFF.

The V call is TRBV7-9, the J call TRBJ2-7; 9 bases agree with TRBD2. The CDR3 loop spans 17 amino acids. Trimming at V came to 0 bases and at J to 6 bases, leaving 12 bases not matched to a gene. Germline lookup yields CDR1 SEHNR and CDR2 FQNEAQ (reference sequence). CDR3 coding DNA: TGTGCCAGCAGCTTAGCGTCGGATAGCGGGAGCCCACGCGAGCAGTACTTC. It is translated as CASSLASDSGSPREQYF.

CDR3 bases: TGTGCTAGTGGTTTGACCCGGGACAGGGTATATAATGAGCAGTTCTTC. The encoded protein is CASGLTRDRVYNEQFF. This chain connects TRBV12-5 to TRBJ2-1; TRBD1 matches 9 bases. The trim removed 2 bases at V and 7 bases at J, leaving 9 bases unmatched. The CDR3 is 16 residues long. Germline V gene lookup returns CDR1 LGHNT and CDR2 FRNRAP.

The gene calls are TRBV10-3 and TRBJ2-5; 10 positions match TRBD2. The CDR3 extends over 16 amino acids. With 4 bases clipped from V and 6 bases from J, the junction kept 11 bases outside the gene matches. From germline, CDR1 is ENHRY and CDR2 SYGVKD. CDR3 sequence (DNA): TGTGCCATCAGTGGAGATCCTAGCGGGAGTTGGAAGACCCAGTACTTC. It is translated as CAISGDPSGSWKTQYF.

This clone was recorded a few times. The rearrangement joins TRBV7-9 to TRBJ1-5, with a possible D match to TRBD1 (5 bases). The V end lost 4 bases, the J end lost 6 bases, and 7 bases lay between the germline ends. Germline V gene data show CDR1 as SEHNR and CDR2 as FQNEAQ (reference sequence). The CDR3 consists of 12 residues. CDR3 loop: CASSSGGQPQHF. The CDR3 region has the DNA TGTGCCAGCAGCTCCGGGGGTCAGCCCCAGCATTTT.

The chain carries TRBV4-3 and TRBJ2-1; TRBD1 is a possible D gene (6 bases). V was clipped by 2 bases and J by 6 bases, with 14 bases between them. The CDR3 runs 15 residues. Germline CDR1 and CDR2: LGHNA and YSLEER. Here the CDR3 reads CASSQRQVHPNEQFF. The CDR3 region has the DNA TGCGCCAGCAGCCAAAGACAGGTCCATCCCAATGAGCAGTTCTTC.

The chain carries TRBV6-6 and TRBJ2-7; 9 bases match TRBD2. This CDR3 has 16 residues. Per germline, CDR1 MNHNY and CDR2 SVGAGI (reference sequence). Trimming removed 6 bases from V and 0 bases from J; junction bases left unmatched: 9. The CDR3 bases are TGTGCCAGCAGCCGTGGGAATAGCGGGAGCTCCTACGAGCAGTACTTC. Amino acids: CASSRGNSGSSYEQYF.

The chain links TRBV5-1 to TRBJ2-1, with TRBD2 matching over 7 bases. V lost 0 bases, J lost 6 bases, and 9 bases stayed unmatched. The germline V gene encodes CDR1 SGHRS and CDR2 YFSETQ. CDR3 length: 16 amino acids. CDR3 DNA sequence: TGCGCCAGCAGCTTGGCCCGGGAGGCAGCACTCAATGAGCAGTTCTTC. Residues: CASSLAREAALNEQFF.

The rearrangement links TRBV29-1 to TRBJ2-5, with D perhaps matching TRBD2 (5 bases). The germline V gene encodes CDR1 SQVTM and CDR2 ANQGSEA. CDR3 length: 12 residues. Trimming shortened V by 5 bases and J by 5 bases, and 12 bases separated the two germline ends. The CDR3 DNA follows: TGCAGCGTTTCTAGCCTCGGGGAGACCCAGTACTTC. It is translated as CSVSSLGETQYF.

V usage is TRBV4-3 and J usage is TRBJ2-1; 12 nucleotides align to TRBD2. Per germline, CDR1 LGHNA and CDR2 YSLEER. V dropped 0 bases and J dropped 11; count of bases not matched to a gene: 11. The CDR3 covers 17 residues. The CDR3 is CASSQDLGASGRGKQFF. In nucleotides, the CDR3 is TGCGCCAGCAGCCAAGATTTAGGGGCTAGCGGGAGGGGGAAGCAGTTCTTC.